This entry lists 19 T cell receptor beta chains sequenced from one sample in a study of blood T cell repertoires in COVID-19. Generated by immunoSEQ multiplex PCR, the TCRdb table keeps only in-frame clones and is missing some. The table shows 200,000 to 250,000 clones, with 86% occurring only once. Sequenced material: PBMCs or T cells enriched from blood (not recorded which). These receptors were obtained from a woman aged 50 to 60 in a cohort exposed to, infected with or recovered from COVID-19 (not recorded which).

CDR3 in amino acids: CASSIDRDGNTIYF. The CDR3 coding sequence is TGTGCCAGTAGTATAGACCGAGATGGAAACACCATATATTTT. The chain joins TRBV19 to TRBJ1-3; the D is unclear. CDR1 LNHDA and CDR2 SQIVND come from the germline V gene (reference sequence). Trimming stripped 0 bases from V and 3 bases from J, with 6 bases between. This CDR3 region has 14 residues.

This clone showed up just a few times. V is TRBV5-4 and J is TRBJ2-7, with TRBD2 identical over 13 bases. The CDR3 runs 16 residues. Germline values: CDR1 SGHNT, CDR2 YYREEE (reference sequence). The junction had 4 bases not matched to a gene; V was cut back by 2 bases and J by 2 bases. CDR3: CASSLGTSGKTYEQYF. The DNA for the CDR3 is TGTGCCAGCAGCTTAGGGACTAGCGGGAAAACCTACGAGCAGTACTTC.

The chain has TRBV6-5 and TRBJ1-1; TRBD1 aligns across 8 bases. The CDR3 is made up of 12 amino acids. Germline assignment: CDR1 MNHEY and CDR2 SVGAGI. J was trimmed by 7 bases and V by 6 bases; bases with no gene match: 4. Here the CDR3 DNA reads TGTGCCAGCAGCGGACAGGGAGTTGAAGCTTTCTTT. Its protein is CASSGQGVEAFF.

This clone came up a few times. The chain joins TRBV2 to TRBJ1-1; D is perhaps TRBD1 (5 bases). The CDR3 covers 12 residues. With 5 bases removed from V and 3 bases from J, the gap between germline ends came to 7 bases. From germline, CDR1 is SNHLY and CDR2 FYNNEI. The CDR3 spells CASSLQDTEAFF. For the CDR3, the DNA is TGTGCCAGCAGTCTACAGGACACTGAAGCTTTCTTT.

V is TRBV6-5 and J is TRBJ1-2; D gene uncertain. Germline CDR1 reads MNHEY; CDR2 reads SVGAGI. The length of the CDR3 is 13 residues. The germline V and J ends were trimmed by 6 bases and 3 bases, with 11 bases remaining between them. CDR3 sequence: CASRPSTYYGYTF. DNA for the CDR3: TGTGCCAGCAGGCCTTCGACATACTATGGCTACACCTTC.

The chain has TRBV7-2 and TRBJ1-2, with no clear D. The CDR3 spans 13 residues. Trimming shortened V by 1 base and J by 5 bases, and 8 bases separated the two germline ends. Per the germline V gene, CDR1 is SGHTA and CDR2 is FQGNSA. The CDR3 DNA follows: TGTGCCAGCAGCTTAGGGACTGAATATGGCTACACCTTC. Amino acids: CASSLGTEYGYTF.

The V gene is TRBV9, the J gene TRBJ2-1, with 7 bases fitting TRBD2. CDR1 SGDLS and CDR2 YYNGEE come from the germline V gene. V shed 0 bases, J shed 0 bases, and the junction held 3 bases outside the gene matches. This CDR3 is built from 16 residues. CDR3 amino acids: CASSVEGGSSYNEQFF. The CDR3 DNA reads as TGTGCCAGCAGCGTAGAGGGCGGGAGCTCCTACAATGAGCAGTTCTTC.

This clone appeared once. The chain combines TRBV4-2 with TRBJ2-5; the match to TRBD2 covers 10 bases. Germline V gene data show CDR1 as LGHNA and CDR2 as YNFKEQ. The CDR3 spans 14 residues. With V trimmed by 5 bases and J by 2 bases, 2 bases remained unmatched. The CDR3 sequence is CASSGSGGQETQYF. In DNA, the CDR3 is TGTGCCAGCAGCGGTAGCGGGGGGCAAGAGACCCAGTACTTC.

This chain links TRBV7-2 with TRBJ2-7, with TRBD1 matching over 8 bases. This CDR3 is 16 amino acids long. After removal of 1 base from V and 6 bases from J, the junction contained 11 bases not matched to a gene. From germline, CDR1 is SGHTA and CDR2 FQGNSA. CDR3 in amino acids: CASSLVVGQGSGEQYF. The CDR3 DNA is TGTGCCAGCAGCTTAGTTGTCGGACAGGGTAGTGGCGAGCAGTACTTC.

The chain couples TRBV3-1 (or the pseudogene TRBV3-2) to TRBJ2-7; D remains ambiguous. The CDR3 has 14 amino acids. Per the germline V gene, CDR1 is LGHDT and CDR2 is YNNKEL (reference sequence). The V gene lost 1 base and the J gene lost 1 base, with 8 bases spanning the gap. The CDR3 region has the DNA TGTGCCAGCAGCCAAGTAGCAGCATCCTACGAGCAGTACTTC. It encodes CASSQVAASYEQYF.

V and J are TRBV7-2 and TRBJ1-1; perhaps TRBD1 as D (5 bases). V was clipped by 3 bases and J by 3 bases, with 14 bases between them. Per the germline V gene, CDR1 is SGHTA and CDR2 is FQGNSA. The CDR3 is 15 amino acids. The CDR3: CASSFWRGGDTEAFF. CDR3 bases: TGTGCCAGCAGCTTTTGGCGGGGAGGGGACACTGAAGCTTTCTTT.

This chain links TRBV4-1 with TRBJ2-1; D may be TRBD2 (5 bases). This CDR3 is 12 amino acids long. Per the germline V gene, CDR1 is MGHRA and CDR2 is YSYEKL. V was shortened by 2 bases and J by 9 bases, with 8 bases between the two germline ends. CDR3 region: CASSQLASEQFF. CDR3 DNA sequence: TGCGCCAGCAGCCAACTAGCTTCTGAGCAGTTCTTC.

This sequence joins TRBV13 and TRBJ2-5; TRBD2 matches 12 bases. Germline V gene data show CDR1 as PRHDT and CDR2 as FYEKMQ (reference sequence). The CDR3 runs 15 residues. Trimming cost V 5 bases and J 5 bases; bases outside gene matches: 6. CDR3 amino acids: CASSPGLAGRETQYF. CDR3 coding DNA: TGTGCCAGCAGCCCGGGACTAGCGGGCCGGGAGACCCAGTACTTC.

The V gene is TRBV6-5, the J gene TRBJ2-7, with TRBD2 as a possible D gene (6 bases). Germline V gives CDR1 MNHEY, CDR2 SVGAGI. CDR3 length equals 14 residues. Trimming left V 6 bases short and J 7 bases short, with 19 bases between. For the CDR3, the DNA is TGTGCCAGCAGAAACCCCGGCGGGGCAGGGGAGCAGTACTTC. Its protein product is CASRNPGGAGEQYF.

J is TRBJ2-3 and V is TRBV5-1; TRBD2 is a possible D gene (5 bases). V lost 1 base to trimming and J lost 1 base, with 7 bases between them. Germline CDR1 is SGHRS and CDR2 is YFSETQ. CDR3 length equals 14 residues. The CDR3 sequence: CASSLIGGTDTQYF. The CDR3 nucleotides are TGCGCCAGCAGCTTGATCGGGGGCACAGATACGCAGTATTTT.

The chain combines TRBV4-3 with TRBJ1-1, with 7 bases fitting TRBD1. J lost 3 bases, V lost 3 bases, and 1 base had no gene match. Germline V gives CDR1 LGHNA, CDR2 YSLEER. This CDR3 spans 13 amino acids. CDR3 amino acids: CASSQGQYTEAFF. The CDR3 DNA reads TGCGCCAGCAGCCAGGGACAGTACACTGAAGCTTTCTTT.

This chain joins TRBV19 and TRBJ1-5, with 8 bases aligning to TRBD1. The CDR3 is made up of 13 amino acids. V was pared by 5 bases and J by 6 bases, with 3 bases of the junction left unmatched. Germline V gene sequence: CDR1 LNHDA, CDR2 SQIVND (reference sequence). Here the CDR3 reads CASSGTGGQPQHF. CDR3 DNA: TGTGCCAGTAGTGGAACAGGGGGTCAGCCCCAGCATTTT.

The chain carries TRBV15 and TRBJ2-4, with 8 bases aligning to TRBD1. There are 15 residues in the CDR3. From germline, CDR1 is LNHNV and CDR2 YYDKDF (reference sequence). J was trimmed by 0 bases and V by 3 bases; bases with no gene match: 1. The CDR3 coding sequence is TGTGCCACCAGCAGGGACAGGGTAGCCAAAAACATTCAGTACTTC. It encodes CATSRDRVAKNIQYF.

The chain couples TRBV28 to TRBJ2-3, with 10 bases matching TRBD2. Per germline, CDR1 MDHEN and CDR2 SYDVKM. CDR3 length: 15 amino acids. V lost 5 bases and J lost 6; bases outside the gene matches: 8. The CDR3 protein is CASSLAGASGDTQYF. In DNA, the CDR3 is TGTGCCAGCAGTCTAGCGGGGGCCTCCGGGGATACGCAGTATTTT.